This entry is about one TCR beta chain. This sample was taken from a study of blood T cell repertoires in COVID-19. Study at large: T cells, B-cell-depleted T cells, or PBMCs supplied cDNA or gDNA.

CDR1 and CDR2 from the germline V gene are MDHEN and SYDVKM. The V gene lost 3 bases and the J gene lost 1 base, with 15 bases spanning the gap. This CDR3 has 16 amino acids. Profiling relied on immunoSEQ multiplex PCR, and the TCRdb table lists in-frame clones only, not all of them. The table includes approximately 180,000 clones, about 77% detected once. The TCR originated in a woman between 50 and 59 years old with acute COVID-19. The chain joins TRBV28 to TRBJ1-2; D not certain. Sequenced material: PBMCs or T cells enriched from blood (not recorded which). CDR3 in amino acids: CASSFFSAGINYGYTF. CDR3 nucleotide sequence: TGTGCCAGCAGTTTTTTTTCAGCCGGGATTAACTATGGCTACACCTTC.